Each of the 19 T cell receptor beta chains below was sequenced from the same sample in a study of cytomegalovirus exposure and HLA in healthy donors. 60 Vbeta and 13 Jbeta primers were used in PCR. The data were produced by immunoSEQ multiplex PCR, yet TCRdb's version contains in-frame clones alone and is incomplete. The table records about 140,000 clones, less than 9.5% of them present only once. The sequencing input was PBMCs. The source of these receptors is a male donor in good health and CMV-seronegative.

The chain is built from TRBV19 and TRBJ1-2; no clear D. Germline CDR1 is LNHDA and CDR2 is SQIVND (reference sequence). V lost 5 bases and J 4 bases, leaving 8 bases between the germline ends. This CDR3 is built from 12 residues. The CDR3 sequence: CASSFGLYGYTF. The CDR3 bases are TGTGCCAGTAGTTTCGGACTCTATGGCTACACCTTC. The full variable domain, its missing parts supplied by reference TRBV19 and TRBJ1-2, is DGGITQSPKYLFRKEGQNVTLSCEQNLNHDAMYWYRQDPGQGLRLIYYSQIVNDFQKGDIAEGYSVSREKKESFPLTVTSAQKNPTAFYLCASSFGLYGYTFGSGTRLTVV.

CDR3 residues: CAISVGTEAFF. The CDR3 nucleotides are TGTGCCATCAGTGTCGGCACTGAAGCTTTCTTT. This sequence joins TRBV10-3 and TRBJ1-1; D gene unclear. Trimming took 4 bases from V and 4 from J, leaving 4 bases between them. Germline CDR1 reads ENHRY; CDR2 reads SYGVKD. The CDR3 extends over 11 amino acids.

This clone was seen only a few times. The chain combines TRBV11-2 with TRBJ2-1; 9 positions agree with TRBD2. The CDR3 is 15 residues long. Losses at the gene ends were 3 bases for V and 6 bases for J; bases not matched to a gene: 6. Germline CDR1 is SGHAT and CDR2 is FQNNGV. In DNA, the CDR3 is TGTGCCAGCAGCTTTAGCGGGAGTGACCTCAATGAGCAGTTCTTC. Its protein is CASSFSGSDLNEQFF.

This clone was counted only a few times. The CDR3 region has the DNA TGCGCCAGCAGCAAGACACAGGGGGACACTGAAGCTTTCTTT. This codes for CASSKTQGDTEAFF. The J gene is TRBJ1-1, the V gene TRBV5-1, with 8 bases fitting TRBD1. V shed 4 bases, J shed 3 bases, and the junction held 5 bases outside the gene matches. The CDR3 has 14 amino acids. Germline CDR1 reads SGHRS; CDR2 reads YFSETQ.

The chain combines TRBV5-1 with TRBJ1-4; D perhaps matches TRBD1 (6 bases). Germline lookup yields CDR1 SGHRS and CDR2 YFSETQ. With 4 bases removed from V and 6 bases from J, the gap between germline ends came to 25 bases. The CDR3 loop spans 18 amino acids. The CDR3 coding sequence is TGCGCCAGCAGCCCTGGGGGCTGGGTTGGGAACAACCATGAAAAACTGTTTTTT. As protein: CASSPGGWVGNNHEKLFF. Based on the CDR3 plus reference TRBV5-1 and TRBJ1-4, the full variable domain is KAGVTQTPRYLIKTRGQQVTLSCSPISGHRSVSWYQQTPGQGLQFLFEYFSETQRNKGNFPGRFSGRQFSNSRSEMNVSTLELGDSALYLCASSPGGWVGNNHEKLFFGSGTQLSVL.

This clone showed up just a few times. The chain is built from TRBV4-3 and TRBJ2-1; D perhaps matches TRBD2 (7 bases). Germline values: CDR1 LGHNA, CDR2 YSLEER. V lost 0 bases and J 10 bases, leaving 13 bases between the germline ends. The CDR3 extends over 14 amino acids. CDR3 nucleotide sequence: TGCGCCAGCAGCCAAGACGGGGGGCCGGGAGAGCAGTTCTTC. Protein: CASSQDGGPGEQFF.

This clone was recorded a few times. This chain joins TRBV2 and TRBJ1-2; tentatively, D is TRBD1 (5 bases). The CDR3 is made up of 15 amino acids. Germline lookup yields CDR1 SNHLY and CDR2 FYNNEI. Trimming removed 6 bases at V and 2 bases at J, with 16 bases between. CDR3 protein: CASRGVRDSNYGYTF. The CDR3 DNA reads as TGTGCCAGCAGGGGGGTCAGGGACTCGAACTATGGCTACACCTTC.

The chain combines TRBV2 with TRBJ1-6; D not resolved. Between the trimmed V and J ends, which lost 4 bases and 10 bases, there was a span of 20 bases. There are 16 residues in the CDR3. CDR1 and CDR2 from the germline V gene are SNHLY and FYNNEI. In nucleotides, the CDR3 is TGTGCCAGCAGTGGTCGACTCCTAAAAGCTGGATCACCCCTCCACTTT. It specifies CASSGRLLKAGSPLHF.

This clone was counted only a few times. V usage is TRBV5-1 and J usage is TRBJ2-7; D remains unclear. V lost 0 bases, J lost 3 bases, and 13 bases lay in between. The CDR3 is 15 residues long. The germline V gene encodes CDR1 SGHRS and CDR2 YFSETQ. CDR3 sequence: CASSLGLSTLYEQYF. In nucleotides, the CDR3 is TGCGCCAGCAGCTTGGGTCTATCCACCCTCTACGAGCAGTACTTC.

This clone showed up just a few times. This sequence joins TRBV15 and TRBJ1-2, with 8 bases identical to TRBD1. The CDR3 contains 17 residues. Unmatched junction bases numbered 12, after V lost 0 bases and J lost 6 bases. Per the germline V gene, CDR1 is LNHNV and CDR2 is YYDKDF (reference sequence). CDR3 loop: CATSRELAGGNIHGYTF. The DNA of the CDR3 is TGTGCCACCAGCAGAGAATTGGCAGGGGGCAATATTCATGGCTACACCTTC. Supplemented by reference TRBV15 and TRBJ1-2, the full variable domain reads DAMVIQNPRYQVTQFGKPVTLSCSQTLNHNVMYWYQQKSSQAPKLLFHYYDKDFNNEADTPDNFQSRRPNTSFCFLDIRSPGLGDTAMYLCATSRELAGGNIHGYTFGSGTRLTVV.

V and J are TRBV7-3 and TRBJ2-2, with 10 bases identical to TRBD2. The CDR3 is made up of 17 amino acids. V lost 5 bases to trimming and J lost 6 bases; unmatched junction nucleotides: 12. Germline V lookup: CDR1 SGHTA, CDR2 FQGTGA. The DNA for the CDR3 is TGTGCCAGCAGCCCTATAGGCCTAGCGGGAGTGGCCGGGGAGCTGTTTTTT. It codes for CASSPIGLAGVAGELFF.

This clone was seen more than once but under ten times. The genes are TRBV9 and TRBJ1-4; TRBD1 agrees at 8 bases. The ends lost 2 bases at V and 3 bases at J; junction bases unmatched: 3. The CDR3 sequence is 15 residues long. Germline V gives CDR1 SGDLS, CDR2 YYNGEE. Written as DNA, the CDR3 is TGTGCCAGCAGCGTGAGGGACAGGCCTAATGAAAAACTGTTTTTT. Its translation is CASSVRDRPNEKLFF.

V usage is TRBV6-5 and J usage is TRBJ1-2; 7 bases line up with TRBD1. With 2 bases clipped from V and 6 bases from J, the junction kept 9 bases outside the gene matches. This CDR3 region has 15 residues. CDR1 MNHEY and CDR2 SVGAGI come from the germline V gene. The chain's CDR3 is CASSYDKQGLDGYTF. Written as DNA, the CDR3 is TGTGCCAGCAGTTACGATAAACAGGGGCTCGATGGCTACACCTTC.

This clone occurred a few times. The chain is built from TRBV5-4 and TRBJ2-7; 11 bases map to TRBD2. The CDR3 consists of 16 residues. Trimming removed 4 bases from V and 0 bases from J; junction bases left unmatched: 6. Germline V gives CDR1 SGHNT, CDR2 YYREEE (reference sequence). The CDR3 sequence is CASSPMGTSGSYEQYF. CDR3 coding DNA: TGTGCCAGCAGCCCTATGGGGACTAGCGGCTCCTACGAGCAGTACTTC.

This clone has a handful of counts. This sequence joins TRBV28 and TRBJ1-2; maybe TRBD1 (6 bases). The CDR3 totals 14 residues. The germline gives CDR1 MDHEN, CDR2 SYDVKM. V shed 7 bases and J shed 4 bases, with 16 bases lying between them. The CDR3 DNA reads as TGTGCCAGCACCCCAGGGGACTACCCCTATGGCTACACCTTC. Protein: CASTPGDYPYGYTF.

This clone came up a few times. V is TRBV9 and J is TRBJ1-2; the D gene is possibly TRBD1 (6 bases). Trimming left V 4 bases short and J 2 bases short, with 15 bases between. Germline CDR1 is SGDLS and CDR2 is YYNGEE. The CDR3 covers 15 residues. CDR3 loop: CASSPGQIGNYGYTF. In DNA, the CDR3 is TGTGCCAGCAGCCCCGGACAGATTGGAAACTATGGCTACACCTTC.

Only a few counts were recorded for this clone. CDR3 residues: CASSQGPGQDYNSPLHF. CDR3 nucleotide sequence: TGCGCCAGCAGCCAAGGGCCCGGACAGGACTATAATTCACCCCTCCACTTT. The V gene is TRBV4-1, the J gene TRBJ1-6; TRBD1 matches 7 bases. This CDR3 is 17 amino acids long. Germline assignment: CDR1 MGHRA and CDR2 YSYEKL. Germline trimming cut 1 base from V and 3 bases from J; bases unmatched to any gene: 6.

DNA of the CDR3: TGTGCCAGCGGAGTGGCGGACGCGGGGCAGTACTTC. This gives the protein CASGVADAGQYF. The rearrangement uses TRBV25-1 and TRBJ2-7, with D maybe TRBD2 (5 bases). Germline lookup yields CDR1 MGHDK and CDR2 SYGVNS. The length of the CDR3 is 12 residues. The V gene lost 8 bases and the J gene lost 9 bases, with 17 bases spanning the gap.

V is TRBV19 and J is TRBJ1-5; possible D gene TRBD1, 6 bases. V was pared by 1 base and J by 5 bases, with 9 bases between. This CDR3 is built from 14 residues. CDR1 LNHDA and CDR2 SQIVND come from the germline V gene (reference sequence). CDR3 residues: CASSIGGGHQPQHF. The CDR3 DNA sequence: TGTGCCAGTAGTATAGGGGGGGGGCATCAGCCCCAGCATTTT.